Only a few counts were recorded for the clone carrying this TCR beta chain. Its target is not known. Production of TCR cDNA was by 5'RACE template switching, which also added a universal primer site and UMIs. TCRdb analysed the 5' RACE reads with MiXCR anew, one entry per CDR3 protein. The sample shows about 350,000 distinct CDR3 sequences, roughly 10% of them seen only once. V was trimmed by 0 bases and J by 1 base, leaving 10 bases between them. The CDR3 consists of 15 residues. Germline CDR1 reads SGHDN; CDR2 reads FVKESK. These data are taken from a study of T cells after yellow fever vaccination. Study results and limitations: Of the clonotypes, a small share occurred in both CD4 and CD8 compartments.

The receptor was isolated from a young man who received the YFV17D yellow fever vaccine. The J gene is TRBJ2-7, the V gene TRBV14, with D possibly called TRBD1 or TRBD2 (5 bases each). This material consisted of PBMCs, taken on the day of the first yellow fever vaccination. The CDR3 spells CASSQERGLSYEQYF. Written as DNA, the CDR3 is TGTGCCAGCAGCCAAGAACGGGGCCTATCCTACGAGCAGTACTTC.